The 24 T cell receptor beta chains reported below all come from one sample, sequenced in a study of shared clonotypes between healthy human individuals. Some clones are missing from TCRdb's copy, which holds only in-frame ones; the method was immunoSEQ multiplex PCR. Of about 2 million clones listed, 85% to 95% are singletons. Sequenced: naive CD4+ T cells sorted from blood. This sample's subset: CD45RA+ positively selected. The source of these receptors is a man younger than 35 in good health.

V and J are TRBV4-3 and TRBJ2-5; 8 bases line up with TRBD2. Per germline, CDR1 LGHNA and CDR2 YSLEER. The junction had 1 base not matched to a gene; V was cut back by 2 bases and J by 5 bases. This CDR3 is built from 13 residues. The CDR3 sequence: CASSQSSGETQYF. In DNA form, the CDR3 reads TGCGCCAGCAGCCAATCTAGCGGGGAGACCCAGTACTTC.

The rearrangement uses TRBV19 and TRBJ2-6; D gene uncertain. The CDR3 has 17 amino acids. Trimming removed 4 bases from V and 4 bases from J, with 17 bases in between. Looked up from germline, CDR1 is LNHDA and CDR2 is SQIVND (reference sequence). The DNA of the CDR3 is TGTGCCAGTAGTAGCGAAAGACGGTTCTTGGGGGCCAACGTCCTGACTTTC. Translated: CASSSERRFLGANVLTF.

The chain carries TRBV6-6 and TRBJ2-7; 7 bases align to TRBD2. V was clipped by 6 bases and J by 4 bases; unmatched bases: 6. The CDR3 has 13 amino acids. CDR1 MNHNY and CDR2 SVGAGI come from the germline V gene (reference sequence). CDR3 sequence: CASRAGVSYEQYF. CDR3 coding DNA: TGTGCCAGCAGGGCGGGAGTGTCGTACGAGCAGTACTTC.

The gene calls are TRBV10-3 and TRBJ1-4; tentatively, D is TRBD1 (6 bases). CDR3 length: 12 amino acids. Looked up from germline, CDR1 is ENHRY and CDR2 is SYGVKD. The CDR3 DNA sequence: TGTGCTTCAGGGGTCGGTGGTGAAAAACTGTTTTTT. Translated: CASGVGGEKLFF.

V and J are TRBV11-2 and TRBJ2-7, with D unclear. The CDR3 is made up of 15 amino acids. Germline lookup yields CDR1 SGHAT and CDR2 FQNNGV. The ends were cut back, 1 base at V and 1 base at J, with 11 bases in the middle. CDR3 amino acids: CASSLGRARSYEQYF. For the CDR3, the DNA is TGTGCCAGCAGCTTAGGTCGGGCGCGATCCTACGAGCAGTACTTC.

This clone appeared once. The chain combines TRBV2 with TRBJ1-3; maybe TRBD1 (5 bases). The V gene lost 7 bases and the J gene lost 3 bases, with 10 bases spanning the gap. This CDR3 region has 13 residues. Germline V gene data show CDR1 as SNHLY and CDR2 as FYNNEI. The CDR3: CASKGQGGNTIYF. The DNA for the CDR3 is TGTGCCAGCAAAGGCCAGGGTGGAAACACCATATATTTT.

As regards this clone: Within the sample, other DNA sequences also encode this same CDR3. This chain uses TRBV7-8 with TRBJ2-7; D is uncertain. The CDR3 covers 14 residues. V dropped 1 base and J dropped 0 bases, with 7 bases sitting between them. Germline lookup yields CDR1 SGHVS and CDR2 FQNEAQ. CDR3: CASSLDPDSYEQYF. In nucleotides, the CDR3 is TGTGCCAGCAGCTTAGATCCGGACTCCTACGAGCAGTACTTC.

The V and J genes are TRBV9 and TRBJ2-7; TRBD2 might be the D (5 bases). Trimming stripped 3 bases from V and 1 base from J, with 14 bases between. CDR3 length equals 15 residues. CDR1 and CDR2 from the germline V gene are SGDLS and YYNGEE. DNA of the CDR3: TGTGCCAGCAGCGAAGAAGGTGGAGGTTCCTACGAGCAGTACTTC. It yields the protein CASSEEGGGSYEQYF. Full variable domain (missing parts from reference TRBV9 and TRBJ2-7): DSGVTQTPKHLITATGQRVTLRCSPRSGDLSVYWYQQSLDQGLQFLIQYYNGEERAKGNILERFSAQQFPDLHSELNLSSLELGDSALYFCASSEEGGGSYEQYFGPGTRLTVT.

The chain is built from TRBV30 and TRBJ1-5, with TRBD1 matching 7 bases. The CDR3 covers 16 residues. Germline trimming cut 0 bases from V and 1 base from J; bases unmatched to any gene: 6. In germline, CDR1 is GTSNPN, CDR2 SVGIG (reference sequence). CDR3 protein: CAWSVQGLSSNQPQHF. As DNA, the CDR3 is TGTGCCTGGAGTGTACAGGGGCTCTCAAGCAATCAGCCCCAGCATTTT.

Only one count was recorded for this clone. The CDR3 region is CASRPRDRFLLAKNIQYF. CDR3 nucleotides: TGCGCCAGCAGACCTCGGGACAGATTTCTTCTAGCCAAAAACATTCAGTACTTC. The chain couples TRBV10-1 to TRBJ2-4, with TRBD1 identical over 7 bases. CDR1 and CDR2 (germline): WNHNN, SYGVQD (reference sequence). V dropped 6 bases and J dropped 0; count of bases not matched to a gene: 14. The length of the CDR3 is 18 residues.

The V and J genes are TRBV7-8 and TRBJ2-3; 12 bases are shared with TRBD2. Per the germline V gene, CDR1 is SGHVS and CDR2 is FQNEAQ. The V and J ends lost 1 base and 3 bases, in that order; junction bases with no gene match: 2. The CDR3 has 16 residues. CDR3 nucleotide sequence: TGTGCCAGCAGCTTAGGGACTAGCGGGATAACAGATACGCAGTATTTT. It specifies CASSLGTSGITDTQYF.

In regard to this clone: The identical CDR3 is also encoded by other nucleotide sequences in the sample. The J gene is TRBJ1-2, the V gene TRBV27, with D maybe TRBD1 (6 bases). CDR1 is MNHEY and CDR2 is SMNVEV in the germline V gene (reference sequence). The V and J ends lost 6 bases and 0 bases respectively, with 11 bases between them. CDR3 length equals 14 residues. CDR3 nucleotide sequence: TGTGCCAGCAGAATGACAGGTTCTAACTATGGCTACACCTTC. Residues: CASRMTGSNYGYTF.

This clone has ten or more counts. This chain links TRBV7-9 with TRBJ2-3; D might be TRBD1 (5 bases). This CDR3 comprises 14 residues. The germline CDR1 and CDR2 sequences are SEHNR and FQNEAQ (reference sequence). V was shortened by 7 bases and J by 2 bases, with 13 bases between the two germline ends. CDR3 residues: CASIHGATTDTQYF. As DNA, the CDR3 is TGTGCCAGCATCCATGGGGCTACCACAGATACGCAGTATTTT.

A word on this clone: This specimen includes other DNA sequences encoding the same CDR3. The V call is TRBV9, the J call TRBJ1-1; 7 positions agree with TRBD1. This CDR3 comprises 14 residues. The junction had 5 bases not matched to a gene; V was cut back by 2 bases and J by 4 bases. Per the germline V gene, CDR1 is SGDLS and CDR2 is YYNGEE. The CDR3 DNA reads as TGTGCCAGCAGCGTCGCAGGGGGTGCCACTGAAGCTTTCTTT. This codes for CASSVAGGATEAFF.

V and J are TRBV6-6 and TRBJ1-5; 8 bases align to TRBD1. The germline V gene encodes CDR1 MNHNY and CDR2 SVGAGI (reference sequence). The V and J ends lost 2 bases and 2 bases, in that order; junction bases with no gene match: 2. This CDR3 has 15 amino acids. CDR3 loop: CASSYDRGGNQPQHF. The CDR3 nucleotides read TGTGCCAGCAGTTACGACAGGGGAGGCAATCAGCCCCAGCATTTT.

On this clone: This same CDR3 is encoded by further DNA sequences in the sample. This sequence joins TRBV5-1 and TRBJ1-4; D is unresolved. Per the germline V gene, CDR1 is SGHRS and CDR2 is YFSETQ. The CDR3 consists of 15 residues. Trimming shortened V by 0 bases and J by 2 bases, and 8 bases separated the two germline ends. CDR3 DNA sequence: TGCGCCAGCAGCTTGGTCCCCGGGACTAATGAAAAACTGTTTTTT. This encodes CASSLVPGTNEKLFF.

This chain uses TRBV18 with TRBJ1-2; unclear D gene. There are 14 residues in the CDR3. V was shortened by 2 bases and J by 2 bases, with 9 bases between the two germline ends. The germline V gene encodes CDR1 KGHSH and CDR2 LQKENI. Written as DNA, the CDR3 is TGTGCCAGCTCACCATGGACTACCAACTATGGCTACACCTTC. Its translation is CASSPWTTNYGYTF.

The chain employs TRBV6-5 and TRBJ2-5; TRBD2 might be the D (5 bases). The CDR3 extends over 14 amino acids. From germline, CDR1 is MNHEY and CDR2 SVGAGI. V was clipped by 0 bases and J by 5 bases, with 10 bases between them. CDR3 sequence reads: CASSYSAVSETQYF. Here the CDR3 DNA reads TGTGCCAGCAGTTACTCAGCGGTTAGCGAGACCCAGTACTTC.

The chain uses TRBV6-5 and TRBJ2-7; D is undetermined. The germline V gene encodes CDR1 MNHEY and CDR2 SVGAGI. The CDR3 runs 12 residues. V lost 6 bases, J lost 4 bases, and 10 bases lay in between. For the CDR3, the DNA is TGTGCCAGCAGGTCGAATACATACGAGCAGTACTTC. Translated: CASRSNTYEQYF.

The rearrangement joins TRBV19 to TRBJ1-2, with D uncertain. Germline V lookup: CDR1 LNHDA, CDR2 SQIVND (reference sequence). Trimming shortened V by 5 bases and J by 3 bases, and 13 bases separated the two germline ends. There are 14 residues in the CDR3. This CDR3 reads CASSAQVLDYGYTF. Written as DNA, the CDR3 is TGTGCCAGTAGTGCCCAGGTACTGGACTATGGCTACACCTTC.

The chain has TRBV19 and TRBJ1-5; D might be TRBD1 (5 bases). The CDR3 covers 15 residues. Trimming took off 0 bases at V and 6 bases at J, with 12 bases between the two ends. CDR1 and CDR2 from the germline V gene are LNHDA and SQIVND (reference sequence). The CDR3 loop reads CASSIEPPGTQPQHF. CDR3 DNA sequence: TGTGCCAGTAGTATAGAGCCCCCCGGGACTCAGCCCCAGCATTTT.

The chain is built from TRBV6-1 and TRBJ2-5; the match to TRBD1 covers 12 bases. Looked up from germline, CDR1 is MNHNS and CDR2 is SASEGT. Trimming at V came to 6 bases and at J to 1 base, leaving 3 bases not matched to a gene. The CDR3 covers 15 residues. The CDR3 region has the DNA TGTGCCAGCAGGGGGACAGGGGGCCCCCAAGAGACCCAGTACTTC. Translating gives CASRGTGGPQETQYF.

This clone was counted between two and nine times. V usage is TRBV6-5 and J usage is TRBJ1-1; D is possibly TRBD1 (6 bases). The CDR3 runs 14 residues. The germline V and J ends were trimmed by 8 bases and 1 base, with 14 bases remaining between them. The germline V gene has CDR1 MNHEY and CDR2 SVGAGI. This CDR3 is CASRFRGRNTEAFF. CDR3 sequence (DNA): TGTGCCAGCCGCTTCAGGGGAAGGAACACTGAAGCTTTCTTT.

V and J are TRBV9 and TRBJ1-3; D is possibly TRBD1 (5 bases). The V gene's germline CDR1 is SGDLS and CDR2 YYNGEE. The CDR3 runs 17 residues. V shed 0 bases and J shed 3 bases, with 16 bases lying between them. The CDR3: CASSVASRESGGNTIYF. The CDR3, as DNA: TGTGCCAGCAGCGTAGCCTCCAGGGAGTCGGGTGGAAACACCATATATTTT.